This T cell receptor (beta chain) was identified in a study of radiation and T cells in renal cell carcinoma. The length of the CDR3 is 14 residues. The trim removed 5 bases at V and 4 bases at J, leaving 8 bases unmatched. Germline V CDR1 and CDR2: SGHAT, FQDESV (reference sequence). Data came from immunoSEQ multiplex PCR; TCRdb stores just in-frame clones and leaves some out. Altogether over 85,000 clones are present, over 80% being singletons, with the ten largest covering roughly 10%. As for this clone: Its matching antigen is unknown.

Described time point: blood 4 weeks post-SBRT, at nephrectomy. Described treatment: 15 Gy SBRT to primary tumor, nephrectomy 4 weeks later. Nephrectomy followed 15 Gy stereotactic body radiation by 4 weeks. After SBRT, blood was collected at 2 and 4 weeks, plus baseline. General study points: From baseline, blood top tumor clonotypes peaked at 2 weeks post-radiation. Pretreatment tumor biopsies were lacking, so baseline clonotypes are unknown.

The sample was blood, taken from a patient whose treatment included radiotherapy and nephrectomy. The J gene is TRBJ2-7, the V gene TRBV11-1; the match to TRBD2 covers 7 bases. This clonotype originated in a man aged 50 to 60 with renal cell carcinoma. The CDR3 sequence is CASSQHAGVYEQYF. CDR3 coding DNA: TGTGCCAGCAGCCAACACGCGGGAGTGTACGAGCAGTACTTC.